Listed here are 11 T cell receptor beta chains from one sample, sequenced in a study of cytomegalovirus exposure and HLA in healthy donors. The PCR ran on 60 Vbeta and 13 Jbeta primers. Sequencing used immunoSEQ multiplex PCR; TCRdb keeps in-frame clones, though not all of them. The data hold about 170,000 clones, with roughly 80% observed a single time. Sequencing was performed on PBMCs. These receptors were taken from a male donor in good health and CMV-seronegative.

The chain recombines TRBV5-1 with TRBJ2-5; a possible D gene is TRBD1 (5 bases). Germline V lookup: CDR1 SGHRS, CDR2 YFSETQ. The CDR3 totals 14 residues. V was cut by 0 bases and J by 1 base, with 7 bases left in between. The CDR3 coding sequence is TGCGCCAGCAGCTTGGGGGGCATCCAAGAGACCCAGTACTTC. Protein sequence: CASSLGGIQETQYF. The entire variable domain, with the rest obtained from reference TRBV5-1 and TRBJ2-5, is as follows: KAGVTQTPRYLIKTRGQQVTLSCSPISGHRSVSWYQQTPGQGLQFLFEYFSETQRNKGNFPGRFSGRQFSNSRSEMNVSTLELGDSALYLCASSLGGIQETQYFGPGTRLLVL.

The gene calls are TRBV5-5 and TRBJ1-5; TRBD1 might be the D (6 bases). The V end lost 1 base, the J end lost 6 bases, and 14 bases lay between the germline ends. CDR3 length: 15 residues. Germline CDR1 reads SGHKS; CDR2 reads YYEKEE (reference sequence). CDR3 sequence (DNA): TGTGCCAGCAGCTTGTTACAGGGTGCTACTCAGCCCCAGCATTTT. Its protein product is CASSLLQGATQPQHF. The full variable domain, in which reference TRBV5-5 and TRBJ1-5 provide the parts outside the CDR3, is DAGVTQSPTHLIKTRGQQVTLRCSPISGHKSVSWYQQVLGQGPQFIFQYYEKEERGRGNFPDRFSARQFPNYSSELNVNALLLGDSALYLCASSLLQGATQPQHFGDGTRLSIL.

The DNA for the CDR3 is TGTGCCAGCAGGCCTGGCGGGGGCGGTAGCTATGGCTACACCTTC. This encodes CASRPGGGGSYGYTF. The rearrangement uses TRBV6-6 and TRBJ1-2, with a possible D match to TRBD1 (6 bases). The V gene lost 6 bases and the J gene lost 4 bases, with 18 bases spanning the gap. The CDR3 is 15 residues long. Germline CDR1 and CDR2: MNHNY and SVGAGI (reference sequence).

The J gene is TRBJ1-4, the V gene TRBV2; D gene ambiguous. V gave up 1 base and J gave up 8 bases, with 14 bases separating them. Germline V CDR1 and CDR2: SNHLY, FYNNEI. This CDR3 comprises 15 residues. The CDR3, as DNA: TGTGCCAGCAGTGAAGTTGGAGGGATCGGGGAAAAACTGTTTTTT. Translating it yields CASSEVGGIGEKLFF.

J is TRBJ1-3 and V is TRBV4-1; D remains unclear. Germline-derived CDR1 and CDR2 are MGHRA and YSYEKL. The germline V and J ends were trimmed by 5 bases and 2 bases, with 10 bases remaining between them. CDR3 length equals 14 residues. The CDR3 nucleotides are TGCGCCAGCAGCTTGGTTGGCCCTGGAAACACCATATATTTT. Its translation: CASSLVGPGNTIYF.

This rearrangement joins TRBV9 to TRBJ2-5; 9 bases are a match to TRBD2. This CDR3 comprises 17 residues. V shed 4 bases, J shed 1 base, and the junction held 11 bases outside the gene matches. Germline CDR1 reads SGDLS; CDR2 reads YYNGEE. The CDR3 loop is CASSPVAGASTQETQYF. For the CDR3, the DNA is TGTGCCAGCAGCCCTGTAGCGGGGGCCAGCACCCAAGAGACCCAGTACTTC. The variable domain in full, completed from reference TRBV9 and TRBJ2-5, reads DSGVTQTPKHLITATGQRVTLRCSPRSGDLSVYWYQQSLDQGLQFLIQYYNGEERAKGNILERFSAQQFPDLHSELNLSSLELGDSALYFCASSPVAGASTQETQYFGPGTRLLVL.

The CDR3 nucleotides read TGTGCCAGCAGTGAAGCGGAGGGGACAGGCGATTCACCCCTCCACTTT. This sequence encodes CASSEAEGTGDSPLHF. The V gene is TRBV6-1, the J gene TRBJ1-6, with 8 bases aligning to TRBD1. The CDR3 length is 16 residues. Germline lookup yields CDR1 MNHNS and CDR2 SASEGT. Trimming at V came to 0 bases and at J to 8 bases, leaving 6 bases not matched to a gene.

The chain couples TRBV15 to TRBJ1-6; 8 bases fit TRBD1. Germline V gene data show CDR1 as LNHNV and CDR2 as YYDKDF (reference sequence). After removal of 7 bases from V and 9 bases from J, the junction contained 8 bases not matched to a gene. This CDR3 region has 14 residues. The CDR3 DNA reads TGTGCCACCAATCCGACAGGGGTAGGTTCACCCCTCCACTTT. Protein product: CATNPTGVGSPLHF.

J is TRBJ2-1 and V is TRBV5-6; TRBD1 might be the D (5 bases). The V gene's germline CDR1 is SGHDT and CDR2 YYEEEE. This CDR3 contains 13 residues. The V end was cut by 7 bases, the J end by 3 bases, with 11 bases between. Written as DNA, the CDR3 is TGTGCCAGCGGGATAGGACACTACAATGAGCAGTTCTTC. It encodes CASGIGHYNEQFF.

The chain recombines TRBV10-1 with TRBJ2-3; 9 bases line up with TRBD2. V lost 2 bases and J lost 4; bases outside the gene matches: 4. Per germline, CDR1 WNHNN and CDR2 SYGVQD (reference sequence). The CDR3 covers 15 residues. The CDR3 sequence is CASSEGLAIPDTQYF. The CDR3 DNA is TGCGCCAGCAGTGAGGGACTAGCGATCCCAGATACGCAGTATTTT.

This chain joins TRBV27 and TRBJ1-5; no definite D call. The V gene's germline CDR1 is MNHEY and CDR2 SMNVEV (reference sequence). V lost 2 bases and J 4 bases, leaving 12 bases between the germline ends. This CDR3 contains 15 residues. CDR3 in DNA: TGTGCCAGCAGTTTAGGAGGCAGGCCTAATCAGCCCCAGCATTTT. This translates into CASSLGGRPNQPQHF.